The TCR beta chain under discussion was sequenced for a study of T cell responses to AZD1222 COVID-19 vaccine. Method: immunoSEQ multiplex PCR; TCRdb's copy keeps in-frame clones and lacks some. The data show more than 95,000 clones, roughly nine tenths seen once. CDR1 SGHTA and CDR2 FQGTGA come from the germline V gene. The V and J ends lost 3 bases and 8 bases respectively, with 16 bases between them. The CDR3 extends over 14 amino acids. This TCR was recovered from an adult in good health. Sequenced here: peripheral blood, sampled on day 0 of AZD1222 vaccination. The V gene is TRBV7-3, the J gene TRBJ1-2; D call uncertain. The CDR3 DNA follows: TGTGCCAGCAGCTTCTCCACCGGAGAGGTCGGCTACACCTTC. Translating it yields CASSFSTGEVGYTF.